One sample yielded the 9 T cell receptor beta chains listed below, sequenced in a study of CD8+CD57+ T cells in acquired aplastic anemia listed by TCRdb under 2018. Sequencer: Illumina HiSeq 2000. Genomic DNA served as template for TCR beta VDJ combination and CDR3 sequence profiling. TCRdb trimmed public reads at Q25 via fastp, called clones via MiXCR and kept in-frame beta chains. Each record represents a unique CDR3 protein, reported with the most common genes and DNA among its rows. The sample records 150,000 to 180,000 distinct CDR3 sequences, about 48% of which are singletons. The ten most abundant clones make up over 9.5% of the sample. The patients picked for sequencing were ones in whom flow cytometry had shown an expansion of CD8+CD57+ cells. Sequencing input: sorted CD4+, CD8+, or CD8+CD57+ T cells (not recorded which) from PBMCs. The receptors here all came from a human donor with aplastic anemia.

The J gene is TRBJ2-7, the V gene TRBV20-1; TRBD1 matches 7 bases. This CDR3 region has 13 residues. CDR1 is DFQATT and CDR2 is SNEGSKA in the germline V gene (reference sequence). After removal of 3 bases from V and 6 bases from J, the junction contained 8 bases not matched to a gene. The CDR3 DNA reads as TGCAGTGCTAGCGCCCCGACAGGGATCGAGCAGTACTTC. It codes for CSASAPTGIEQYF.

With regard to this clonotype: Relative to the germline gene, one junction end is altered; a read error may explain this. V is TRBV2 and J is TRBJ2-5, with D perhaps matching TRBD1 (5 bases). Germline-derived CDR1 and CDR2 are SNHLY and FYNNEI. The CDR3 contains 12 residues. CDR3 in amino acids: CARRVGQETQYF. Written as DNA, the CDR3 is TGTGCCCGCAGGGTGGGCCAAGAGACCCAGTACTTC.

This clonotype has ten or more counts. The CDR3 nucleotides read TGTGCCAGCAGCTTTTGGACAGGGATGAACACTGAAGCTTTCTTT. This codes for CASSFWTGMNTEAFF. The chain employs TRBV7-9 and TRBJ1-1; 8 positions match TRBD1. The CDR3 contains 15 residues. Unmatched junction bases numbered 3, after V lost 3 bases and J lost 0 bases. Looked up from germline, CDR1 is SEHNR and CDR2 is FQNEAQ (reference sequence).

J is TRBJ2-7 and V is TRBV6-1; 7 nucleotides align to TRBD2. This CDR3 has 15 amino acids. V was pared by 1 base and J by 0 bases, with 3 bases of the junction left unmatched. The germline V gene encodes CDR1 MNHNS and CDR2 SASEGT. This CDR3 is CASSEDLAASYEQYF. The CDR3 nucleotides read TGTGCCAGCAGTGAAGATCTAGCGGCCTCCTACGAGCAGTACTTC.

The chain combines TRBV2 with TRBJ2-5; 8 nucleotides match TRBD1. Germline lookup yields CDR1 SNHLY and CDR2 FYNNEI. The ends lost 6 bases at V and 3 bases at J; junction bases unmatched: 6. The CDR3 loop spans 14 amino acids. The CDR3 here is CASRPYRGEETQYF. CDR3 nucleotide sequence: TGTGCCAGCAGGCCCTACAGGGGGGAAGAGACCCAGTACTTC.

This chain connects TRBV24-1 to TRBJ2-7; possible D gene TRBD2, 6 bases. The CDR3 is made up of 13 amino acids. V lost 4 bases and J 6 bases, leaving 12 bases between the germline ends. CDR1 is KGHDR, CDR2 SFDVKD, per germline. The CDR3 DNA is TGTGCCACCAGTGAGGCAGGGACTGGCGAGCAGTACTTC. Its protein product is CATSEAGTGEQYF.

This clonotype was counted between two and nine times. The V call is TRBV20-1, the J call TRBJ2-7; TRBD1 matches 9 bases. Germline trimming cut 1 base from V and 1 base from J; bases unmatched to any gene: 8. This CDR3 has 16 residues. Looked up from germline, CDR1 is DFQATT and CDR2 is SNEGSKA (reference sequence). In nucleotides, the CDR3 is TGCAGTGCTAGAGGGCACAGGGGGCGACCGTCCTACGAGCAGTACTTC. The encoded protein is CSARGHRGRPSYEQYF.

This chain uses TRBV2 with TRBJ2-1; D is tentatively TRBD1 or TRBD2 (5 bases each). V lost 6 bases to trimming and J lost 4 bases, with 10 bases between them. CDR3 size: 13 residues. Per the germline V gene, CDR1 is SNHLY and CDR2 is FYNNEI. DNA of the CDR3: TGTGCCAGCAGGAGGGACCTTTACAATGAGCAGTTCTTC. As protein: CASRRDLYNEQFF.

CDR3 bases: TGTGCCAGTAGTTCGGGGGGAGGGACCTACGAGCAGTACTTC. It codes for CASSSGGGTYEQYF. The chain links TRBV19 to TRBJ2-7; 7 bases agree with TRBD2. Germline V gene data show CDR1 as LNHDA and CDR2 as SQIVND (reference sequence). The CDR3 extends over 14 amino acids. V gave up 5 bases and J gave up 2 bases; unmatched junction bases: 6. Looking up the rest from reference TRBV19 and TRBJ2-7 gives the full variable domain: DGGITQSPKYLFRKEGQNVTLSCEQNLNHDAMYWYRQDPGQGLRLIYYSQIVNDFQKGDIAEGYSVSREKKESFPLTVTSAQKNPTAFYLCASSSGGGTYEQYFGPGTRLTVT.